These 29 T cell receptor beta chains share one sample of origin, sequenced in a study of Ad26.COV2.S vaccination and SARS-CoV-2 variants. Noted treatment: around 19 received Ad26.COV2.S at low or high dose, single or two shots; five or six received placebo; per-sample allocation not given. Collection of samples fell on day 63 after the first vaccine or placebo injection. Sequenced by immunoSEQ multiplex PCR; TCRdb stores in-frame clones only, minus some. This table holds hundreds of thousands of clones, 80% to 90% found once. Sequenced here: peripheral blood, sampled in a trial of Ad26.COV2.S vaccine versus placebo. The receptors here all came from a person between 18 and 65 years old who received the Ad26.COV2.S COVID-19 vaccine or a placebo.

The rearrangement uses TRBV7-9 and TRBJ2-2; a weak D match, TRBD2 (6 bases). Per germline, CDR1 SEHNR and CDR2 FQNEAQ (reference sequence). Trimming stripped 2 bases from V and 4 bases from J, with 14 bases between. The CDR3 contains 16 residues. This CDR3 reads CASSLLSRGTTGELFF. CDR3 coding DNA: TGTGCCAGCAGCTTATTGAGTCGCGGGACCACCGGGGAGCTGTTTTTT. Full variable domain (missing parts from reference TRBV7-9 and TRBJ2-2): DTGVSQNPRHKITKRGQNVTFRCDPISEHNRLYWYRQTLGQGPEFLTYFQNEAQLEKSRLLSDRFSAERPKGSFSTLEIQRTEQGDSAMYLCASSLLSRGTTGELFFGEGSRLTVL.

In this sample, this clone turned up a few times. This chain links TRBV3-1 (or the pseudogene TRBV3-2) with TRBJ2-1, with TRBD2 identical over 8 bases. There are 18 residues in the CDR3. Trimming took 0 bases from V and 6 from J; bases not matched to a gene: 13. From germline, CDR1 is LGHDT and CDR2 YNNKEL (reference sequence). For the CDR3, the DNA is TGTGCCAGCAGCCAAGATCTGTTTCGGGGGGGGCGAAGCAATGAGCAGTTCTTC. It specifies CASSQDLFRGGRSNEQFF.

On this clone: This clone may be a read error of a much larger clone one base away. The sample contains more than one DNA sequence encoding this CDR3. This chain links TRBV27 with TRBJ2-5; D is unresolved. V was pared by 2 bases and J by 4 bases, with 2 bases between. Per germline, CDR1 MNHEY and CDR2 SMNVEV (reference sequence). The CDR3 sequence is 11 residues long. The CDR3 DNA reads as TGTGCCAGCAGTTTAGGAGAGACCCAGTACTTC. Residues: CASSLGETQYF.

The chain has TRBV19 and TRBJ2-7; D might be TRBD1 (5 bases). V was clipped by 5 bases and J by 5 bases, with 13 bases between them. The germline CDR1 and CDR2 sequences are LNHDA and SQIVND (reference sequence). The CDR3 is 13 residues long. The CDR3 DNA sequence: TGTGCCAGTAGTTTAACAGGTGTAAACGAGCAGTACTTC. Its protein is CASSLTGVNEQYF.

The chain couples TRBV7-9 to TRBJ1-4; no reliable D call. CDR3 length: 16 amino acids. In germline, CDR1 is SEHNR, CDR2 FQNEAQ (reference sequence). V lost 0 bases and J lost 1, with 9 bases in between. CDR3 sequence reads: CASSLAVAETNEKLFF. As DNA, the CDR3 is TGTGCCAGCAGCTTAGCGGTGGCGGAAACTAATGAAAAACTGTTTTTT.

The V and J genes are TRBV4-3 and TRBJ1-2; D might be TRBD1 (6 bases). Trimming took 0 bases from V and 7 from J, leaving 15 bases between them. Germline lookup yields CDR1 LGHNA and CDR2 YSLEER. CDR3 length: 15 residues. CDR3 residues: CASSQDQLQGGGYTF. CDR3 nucleotides: TGCGCCAGCAGCCAAGATCAATTACAGGGCGGTGGCTACACCTTC.

Comment on this clone: The sample contains more than one DNA sequence encoding this CDR3. This sequence joins TRBV19 and TRBJ1-5, with D tentatively TRBD1 (5 bases). The CDR3 extends over 12 amino acids. Deletions cut 3 bases from V and 6 bases from J, with 6 bases between. Germline values: CDR1 LNHDA, CDR2 SQIVND (reference sequence). The CDR3 coding sequence is TGTGCCAGTAGTATTGGGGGTCAGCCCCAGCATTTT. It specifies CASSIGGQPQHF. The full variable domain, in which reference TRBV19 and TRBJ1-5 provide the parts outside the CDR3, is DGGITQSPKYLFRKEGQNVTLSCEQNLNHDAMYWYRQDPGQGLRLIYYSQIVNDFQKGDIAEGYSVSREKKESFPLTVTSAQKNPTAFYLCASSIGGQPQHFGDGTRLSIL.

The rearrangement links TRBV18 to TRBJ2-5; no definite D call. The CDR3 contains 16 residues. The germline V gene encodes CDR1 KGHSH and CDR2 LQKENI. V lost 3 bases, J lost 0 bases, and 14 bases lay in between. Here the CDR3 DNA reads TGTGCCAGCTCACCTAACGGTGATTTGTACCAAGAGACCCAGTACTTC. It yields the protein CASSPNGDLYQETQYF.

This chain links TRBV4-1 with TRBJ1-2; perhaps TRBD1 as D (6 bases). The CDR3 spans 15 residues. Germline assignment: CDR1 MGHRA and CDR2 YSYEKL. The V and J ends lost 0 bases and 4 bases respectively, with 12 bases between them. The CDR3: CASSQEIQGGYGYTF. In nucleotides, the CDR3 is TGCGCCAGCAGCCAAGAAATACAGGGAGGCTATGGCTACACCTTC.

The rearrangement uses TRBV5-1 and TRBJ2-3; D is uncertain. Germline V gives CDR1 SGHRS, CDR2 YFSETQ. CDR3 length equals 16 residues. V lost 0 bases and J 1 base, leaving 12 bases between the germline ends. DNA of the CDR3: TGCGCCAGCAGCTTGGAGGGTCGATACGGCACAGATACGCAGTATTTT. Its protein product is CASSLEGRYGTDTQYF.

The chain combines TRBV7-9 with TRBJ2-5; the match to TRBD2 covers 7 bases. Germline-derived CDR1 and CDR2 are SEHNR and FQNEAQ (reference sequence). V shed 5 bases and J 3 bases; nucleotides not matched to a gene: 9. This CDR3 is 15 amino acids long. CDR3 nucleotide sequence: TGTGCCAGCAGCATAACCCTAGCGGAGAAAGAGACCCAGTACTTC. Translation gives CASSITLAEKETQYF.

V and J are TRBV18 and TRBJ2-1; no definite D call. Germline-derived CDR1 and CDR2 are KGHSH and LQKENI. The CDR3 runs 16 residues. Trimming shortened V by 0 bases and J by 7 bases, and 16 bases separated the two germline ends. CDR3 sequence (DNA): TGTGCCAGCTCACCACCACTAACATTGCTTCTAAATGAGCAGTTCTTC. It is translated as CASSPPLTLLLNEQFF.

The chain recombines TRBV6-5 with TRBJ1-4, with 7 bases identical to TRBD1. Germline V gives CDR1 MNHEY, CDR2 SVGAGI. The CDR3 has 15 residues. J gave up 5 bases and V 2 bases, and 5 bases lay outside the gene matches. CDR3 coding DNA: TGTGCCAGCAGTTACGGAAGGGGGCAAAATGAAAAACTGTTTTTT. This gives the protein CASSYGRGQNEKLFF.

The rearrangement uses TRBV5-1 and TRBJ2-3; D remains ambiguous. V dropped 0 bases and J dropped 5 bases, with 4 bases sitting between them. Germline values: CDR1 SGHRS, CDR2 YFSETQ. This CDR3 is built from 12 residues. Here the CDR3 DNA reads TGCGCCAGCAGCTTGGGGGAAGATACGCAGTATTTT. Its protein is CASSLGEDTQYF.

J is TRBJ1-4 and V is TRBV11-2; D perhaps matches TRBD1 (5 bases). Germline V CDR1 and CDR2: SGHAT, FQNNGV. The CDR3 runs 15 residues. Trimming took 6 bases from V and 4 from J, leaving 15 bases between them. The CDR3 DNA follows: TGTGCCAGCAGTATTGCGGGGCTCTTTAATGAAAAACTGTTTTTT. The encoded protein is CASSIAGLFNEKLFF.

This chain connects TRBV24-1 to TRBJ1-2; no reliable D call. The CDR3 covers 13 residues. Germline V lookup: CDR1 KGHDR, CDR2 SFDVKD. The V gene lost 7 bases and the J gene lost 1 base, with 9 bases spanning the gap. CDR3 in DNA: TGTGCCACCAGCGTCGGCGTTAACTATGGCTACACCTTC. This translates into CATSVGVNYGYTF.

J is TRBJ2-5 and V is TRBV19; TRBD2 matches at 9 bases. The germline V gene encodes CDR1 LNHDA and CDR2 SQIVND (reference sequence). CDR3 length: 17 residues. J gave up 0 bases and V 4 bases, and 9 bases lay outside the gene matches. The CDR3 is CASSTGVAGVYQETQYF. The CDR3 region has the DNA TGTGCCAGTAGTACTGGGGTAGCGGGGGTGTACCAAGAGACCCAGTACTTC.

CDR3 region: CASSVVVGGADNEQFF. The CDR3 bases are TGTGCCAGCAGCGTAGTTGTCGGGGGGGCTGACAATGAGCAGTTCTTC. The rearrangement uses TRBV9 and TRBJ2-1; 8 positions match TRBD2. CDR1 is SGDLS and CDR2 is YYNGEE in the germline V gene. Trimming removed 0 bases from V and 5 bases from J; junction bases left unmatched: 7. The CDR3 spans 16 residues.

The V call is TRBV13, the J call TRBJ1-6; 8 bases agree with TRBD1. The CDR3 extends over 15 amino acids. CDR1 and CDR2 from the germline V gene are PRHDT and FYEKMQ (reference sequence). Trimming took 5 bases from V and 7 from J; bases not matched to a gene: 7. The CDR3 protein is CASSPGGQGNSPLHF. The DNA for the CDR3 is TGTGCCAGCAGCCCAGGCGGACAGGGCAATTCACCCCTCCACTTT.

The sample holds one count of this clone. The V gene is TRBV6-1, the J gene TRBJ2-1; the D gene is possibly TRBD2 (5 bases). Trimming stripped 4 bases from V and 0 bases from J, with 13 bases between. The CDR3 spans 16 residues. Germline-derived CDR1 and CDR2 are MNHNS and SASEGT. CDR3 nucleotide sequence: TGTGCCAGCAGTGGAGGGCCAGCCGGCTCCTACAATGAGCAGTTCTTC. Its protein is CASSGGPAGSYNEQFF.

CDR3 nucleotides: TGTGCCAGCAGTGAGTGGTGGACCCCCTATGGCTACACCTTC. Translation gives CASSEWWTPYGYTF. The chain uses TRBV2 and TRBJ1-2; D not certain. CDR3 size: 14 residues. V was shortened by 3 bases and J by 4 bases, with 12 bases between the two germline ends. Germline loops: CDR1 SNHLY, CDR2 FYNNEI.

The chain carries TRBV11-2 and TRBJ2-7; D call uncertain. Germline CDR1 SGHAT, CDR2 FQNNGV. This CDR3 has 18 residues. The V end was cut by 1 base, the J end by 0 bases, with 19 bases between. CDR3 sequence: CASSLAEIRTPDSYEQYF. The DNA for the CDR3 is TGTGCCAGCAGCTTAGCAGAGATAAGAACCCCAGACTCCTACGAGCAGTACTTC. Full variable domain (missing parts from reference TRBV11-2 and TRBJ2-7): EAGVAQSPRYKIIEKRQSVAFWCNPISGHATLYWYQQILGQGPKLLIQFQNNGVVDDSQLPKDRFSAERLKGVDSTLKIQPAKLEDSAVYLCASSLAEIRTPDSYEQYFGPGTRLTVT.

The chain combines TRBV27 with TRBJ2-1, with TRBD2 matching 8 bases. V gave up 4 bases and J gave up 2 bases; unmatched junction bases: 7. CDR1 and CDR2 from the germline V gene are MNHEY and SMNVEV (reference sequence). This CDR3 is 16 amino acids long. Written as DNA, the CDR3 is TGTGCCAGCAGTTCCCCAGCCGGGAGGGCCTACAATGAGCAGTTCTTC. Protein: CASSSPAGRAYNEQFF.

V gene TRBV5-1 combines with J gene TRBJ1-2; TRBD1 might be the D (5 bases). CDR1 is SGHRS and CDR2 is YFSETQ in the germline V gene. Trimming shortened V by 0 bases and J by 6 bases, and 18 bases separated the two germline ends. This CDR3 has 16 amino acids. The DNA of the CDR3 is TGCGCCAGCAGCTTGGGTCTTCGGGGGGTGGAGGATGGCTACACCTTC. Translated: CASSLGLRGVEDGYTF.

The V and J genes are TRBV6-5 and TRBJ1-6, with 7 bases identical to TRBD1. CDR3 length: 15 residues. J gave up 0 bases and V 10 bases, and 6 bases lay outside the gene matches. The germline V gene encodes CDR1 MNHEY and CDR2 SVGAGI. The CDR3 sequence is CATTTGSSYNSPLHF. In DNA, the CDR3 is TGTGCCACCACGACAGGGAGCTCCTATAATTCACCCCTCCACTTT.

The table lists this clone with a count of one. The J gene is TRBJ1-6, the V gene TRBV6-5; D perhaps matches TRBD1 (5 bases). The CDR3 sequence is 15 residues long. The ends were cut back, 10 bases at V and 2 bases at J, with 15 bases in the middle. In germline, CDR1 is MNHEY, CDR2 SVGAGI. The CDR3 DNA reads as TGTGCCACAAAGGCAGGGAGGACCTATAATTCACCCCTCCACTTT. Translating gives CATKAGRTYNSPLHF.

This sequence joins TRBV7-9 and TRBJ1-2; D unresolved. With 5 bases removed from V and 6 bases from J, the gap between germline ends came to 22 bases. CDR1 is SEHNR, CDR2 FQNEAQ, per germline (reference sequence). This CDR3 is 16 amino acids long. CDR3 sequence: CASSPRRIGNSHGYTF. The CDR3 DNA is TGTGCCAGCAGCCCGCGGCGGATTGGGAACTCCCATGGCTACACCTTC.

The chain is built from TRBV29-1 and TRBJ2-2, with D possibly TRBD1 on 5 matching bases. The CDR3 covers 18 residues. Trimming shortened V by 7 bases and J by 2 bases, and 26 bases separated the two germline ends. Germline V gene lookup returns CDR1 SQVTM and CDR2 ANQGSEA. Here the CDR3 reads CSAEASGPTRKNTGELFF. The CDR3 nucleotides read TGCAGCGCCGAGGCCTCAGGGCCCACACGAAAAAACACCGGGGAGCTGTTTTTT.

The genes are TRBV6-1 and TRBJ2-7, with no clear D. Trimming took 3 bases from V and 0 from J, leaving 12 bases between them. The length of the CDR3 is 15 residues. Germline values: CDR1 MNHNS, CDR2 SASEGT. The CDR3 region is CASSENLLSSYEQYF. The CDR3 bases are TGTGCCAGCAGTGAGAACCTCCTAAGCTCCTACGAGCAGTACTTC.